This section outlines one TCR beta chain sequence together with its context. Its target is unknown. These data come from a study of radiotherapy plus CTLA-4 blockade in lung cancer. The study's findings and limits: How blood T cell clones changed early, along with interferon-beta, reportedly forecast response best. Expansion of tumor-derived TCR clones was observed in blood after radiotherapy plus ipilimumab.

Germline loops: CDR1 MGHRA, CDR2 YSYEKL. J lost 2 bases, V lost 0 bases, and 6 bases had no gene match. The CDR3 length is 16 residues. Libraries were prepared by immunoSEQ multiplex PCR; TCRdb keeps only in-frame clonotypes and omits some of them. The sample yields 65,000 to 90,000 clones, roughly 84% seen once. The receptor was derived from a human donor with non-small cell lung cancer that progressed on radiotherapy plus ipilimumab. The sequences come from peripheral blood, collected from a patient treated with radiotherapy plus ipilimumab. The chain employs TRBV4-1 and TRBJ2-5; 7 bases align to TRBD1. CDR3 nucleotide sequence: TGCGCCAGCAGCCAAGACGAGGGGGCTTTACAAGAGACCCAGTACTTC. Translation: CASSQDEGALQETQYF.